The TCR beta chain under discussion was sequenced for a study of cytomegalovirus exposure and HLA in healthy donors. Study findings and constraints: Earlier results showed most TCR beta V segments being productive about 90% or about 30% of the time.

PCR involved 60 Vbeta and 13 Jbeta primers. Clones were read by immunoSEQ multiplex PCR, and TCRdb kept only the in-frame ones, dropping some. The sample comprises about 130,000 clones, around 82% of which are singletons, and more than 0.95% rests with the top ten. In regard to this clone: Its cognate antigen is unknown.

This CDR3 has 18 residues. The germline V gene encodes CDR1 LNHNV and CDR2 YYDKDF (reference sequence). After removal of 5 bases from V and 0 bases from J, the junction contained 14 bases not matched to a gene. This sequence joins TRBV15 and TRBJ2-3, with 7 bases aligning to TRBD2. The clonotype was recovered from a man in his fifties or sixties in good health and CMV-seronegative. Sequenced input: PBMCs. The CDR3 sequence is CATSGRPSRERSTDTQYF. In DNA form, the CDR3 reads TGTGCCACCAGCGGACGGCCCTCGCGGGAGCGGAGCACAGATACGCAGTATTTT.